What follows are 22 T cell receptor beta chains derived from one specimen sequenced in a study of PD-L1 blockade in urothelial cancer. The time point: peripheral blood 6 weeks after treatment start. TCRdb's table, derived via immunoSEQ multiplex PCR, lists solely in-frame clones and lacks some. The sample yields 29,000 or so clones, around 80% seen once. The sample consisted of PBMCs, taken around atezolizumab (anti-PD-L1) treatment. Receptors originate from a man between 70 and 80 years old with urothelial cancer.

Written as DNA, the CDR3 is TGTGCCAGTAGTTCTGTAGGACTAGCGGGATATAGCTCCTACAATGAGCAGTTCTTC. Its translation: CASSSVGLAGYSSYNEQFF. This chain connects TRBV19 to TRBJ2-1, with TRBD2 identical over 12 bases. With 5 bases clipped from V and 0 bases from J, the junction kept 11 bases outside the gene matches. The CDR3 is 19 residues long. The germline gives CDR1 LNHDA, CDR2 SQIVND (reference sequence). Drawing the rest from reference TRBV19 and TRBJ2-1, the complete variable domain is DGGITQSPKYLFRKEGQNVTLSCEQNLNHDAMYWYRQDPGQGLRLIYYSQIVNDFQKGDIAEGYSVSREKKESFPLTVTSAQKNPTAFYLCASSSVGLAGYSSYNEQFFGPGTRLTVL.

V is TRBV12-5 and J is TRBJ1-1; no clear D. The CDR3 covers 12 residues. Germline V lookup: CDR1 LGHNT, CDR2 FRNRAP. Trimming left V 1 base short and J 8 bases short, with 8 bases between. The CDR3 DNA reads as TGTGCTAGTGGTTTGGGGCGGTTCGAAGCTTTCTTT. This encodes CASGLGRFEAFF.

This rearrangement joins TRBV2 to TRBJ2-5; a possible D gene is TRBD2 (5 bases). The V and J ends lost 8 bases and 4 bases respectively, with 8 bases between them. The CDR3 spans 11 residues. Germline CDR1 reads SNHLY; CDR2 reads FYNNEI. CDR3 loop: CASGGRETQYF. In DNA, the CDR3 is TGTGCCAGCGGTGGGAGAGAGACCCAGTACTTC.

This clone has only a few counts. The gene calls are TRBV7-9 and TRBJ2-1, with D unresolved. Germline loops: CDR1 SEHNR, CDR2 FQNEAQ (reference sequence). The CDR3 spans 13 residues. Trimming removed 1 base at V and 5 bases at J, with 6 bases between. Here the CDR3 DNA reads TGTGCCAGCAGCTTAGGAGCTAACAATGAGCAGTTCTTC. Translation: CASSLGANNEQFF.

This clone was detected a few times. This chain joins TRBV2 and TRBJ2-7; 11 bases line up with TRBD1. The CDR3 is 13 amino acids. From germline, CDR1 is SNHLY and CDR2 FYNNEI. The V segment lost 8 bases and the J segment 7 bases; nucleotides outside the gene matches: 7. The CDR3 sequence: CASGRTGGREQYF. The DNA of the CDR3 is TGTGCCAGCGGTAGGACAGGGGGCAGGGAGCAGTACTTC.

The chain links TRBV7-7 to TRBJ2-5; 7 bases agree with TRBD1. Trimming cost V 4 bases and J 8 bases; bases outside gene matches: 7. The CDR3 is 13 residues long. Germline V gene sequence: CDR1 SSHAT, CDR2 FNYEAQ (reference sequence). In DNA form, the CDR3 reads TGTGCCAGCAGCTCGGACAGGCTTGAAACCCAGTACTTC. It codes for CASSSDRLETQYF.

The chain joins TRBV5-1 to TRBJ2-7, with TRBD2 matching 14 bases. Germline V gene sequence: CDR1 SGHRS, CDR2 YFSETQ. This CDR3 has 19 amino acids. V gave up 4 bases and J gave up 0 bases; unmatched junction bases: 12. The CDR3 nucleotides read TGCGCCAGCAGCGCAACCGGGACTAGCGGGGGACCGAGCTCCTACGAGCAGTACTTC. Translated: CASSATGTSGGPSSYEQYF.

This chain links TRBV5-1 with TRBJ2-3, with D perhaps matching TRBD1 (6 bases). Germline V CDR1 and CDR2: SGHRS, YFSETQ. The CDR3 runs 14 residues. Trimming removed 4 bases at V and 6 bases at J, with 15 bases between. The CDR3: CASSGNRDADTQYF. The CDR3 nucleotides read TGCGCCAGCAGCGGCAACAGGGATGCGGATACGCAGTATTTT.

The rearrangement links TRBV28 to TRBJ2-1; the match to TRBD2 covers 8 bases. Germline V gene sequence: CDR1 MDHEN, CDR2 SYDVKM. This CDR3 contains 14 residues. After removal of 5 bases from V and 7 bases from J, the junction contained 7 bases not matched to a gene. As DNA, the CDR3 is TGTGCCAGCAGTCAGACTAGCGCGAGGAATGAGCAGTTCTTC. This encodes CASSQTSARNEQFF.

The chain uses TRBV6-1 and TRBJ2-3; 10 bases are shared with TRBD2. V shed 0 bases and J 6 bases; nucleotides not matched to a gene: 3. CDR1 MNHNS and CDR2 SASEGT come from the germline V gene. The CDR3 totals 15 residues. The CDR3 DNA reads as TGTGCCAGCAGTGAAGCAGCGGGAGGGCCGGATACGCAGTATTTT. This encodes CASSEAAGGPDTQYF.

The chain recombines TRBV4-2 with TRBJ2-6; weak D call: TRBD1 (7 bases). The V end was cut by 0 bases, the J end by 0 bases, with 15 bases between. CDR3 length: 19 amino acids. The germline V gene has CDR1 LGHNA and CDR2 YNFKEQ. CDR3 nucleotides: TGTGCCAGCAGCCAAGATCTGGCAGGGGGGCTCTCTGGGGCCAACGTCCTGACTTTC. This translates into CASSQDLAGGLSGANVLTF.

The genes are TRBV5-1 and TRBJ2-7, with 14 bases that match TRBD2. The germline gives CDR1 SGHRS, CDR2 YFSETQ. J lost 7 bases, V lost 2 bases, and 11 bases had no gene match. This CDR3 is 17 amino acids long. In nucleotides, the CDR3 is TGCGCCAGCAGCTTAAGCCCGGGACTAGCGGGAGCGCGAGAGCAGTACTTC. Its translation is CASSLSPGLAGAREQYF.

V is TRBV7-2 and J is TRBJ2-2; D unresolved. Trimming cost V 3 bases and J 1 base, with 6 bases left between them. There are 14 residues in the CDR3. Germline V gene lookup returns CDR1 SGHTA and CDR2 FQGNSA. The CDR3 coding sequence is TGTGCCAGCAGCTTCACAGTGAACACCGGGGAGCTGTTTTTT. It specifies CASSFTVNTGELFF.

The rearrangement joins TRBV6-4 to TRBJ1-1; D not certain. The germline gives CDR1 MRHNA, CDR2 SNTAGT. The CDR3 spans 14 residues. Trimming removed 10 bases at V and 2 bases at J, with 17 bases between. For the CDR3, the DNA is TGTGCCACGCCTGGGCGAGATACCAACACTGAAGCTTTCTTT. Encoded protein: CATPGRDTNTEAFF.

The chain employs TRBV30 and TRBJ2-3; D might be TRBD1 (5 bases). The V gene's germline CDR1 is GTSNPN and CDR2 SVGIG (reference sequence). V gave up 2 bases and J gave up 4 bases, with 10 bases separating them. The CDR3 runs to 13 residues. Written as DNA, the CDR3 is TGTGCCTGGAGTACAGGTAGATCAGATACGCAGTATTTT. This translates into CAWSTGRSDTQYF.

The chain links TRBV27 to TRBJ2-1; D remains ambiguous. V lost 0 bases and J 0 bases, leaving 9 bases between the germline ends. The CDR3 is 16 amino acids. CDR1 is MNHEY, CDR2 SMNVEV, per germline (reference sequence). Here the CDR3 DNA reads TGTGCCAGCAGTTTATCGTCGGTAAGCTCCTACAATGAGCAGTTCTTC. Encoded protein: CASSLSSVSSYNEQFF.

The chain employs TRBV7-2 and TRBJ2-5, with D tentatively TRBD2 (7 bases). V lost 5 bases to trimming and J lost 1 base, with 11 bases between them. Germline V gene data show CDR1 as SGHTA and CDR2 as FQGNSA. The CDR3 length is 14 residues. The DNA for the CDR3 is TGTGCCAGCAGCCAGGGGAGGGCCCAAGAGACCCAGTACTTC. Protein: CASSQGRAQETQYF.

The CDR3 DNA reads as TGCGCCAGCAGCTCTGGACTAGCGGGTTCTTACAATGAGCAGTTCTTC. Its translation is CASSSGLAGSYNEQFF. V is TRBV5-1 and J is TRBJ2-1; TRBD2 aligns across 11 bases. After removal of 3 bases from V and 4 bases from J, the junction contained 6 bases not matched to a gene. The CDR3 consists of 16 residues. Germline V gives CDR1 SGHRS, CDR2 YFSETQ.

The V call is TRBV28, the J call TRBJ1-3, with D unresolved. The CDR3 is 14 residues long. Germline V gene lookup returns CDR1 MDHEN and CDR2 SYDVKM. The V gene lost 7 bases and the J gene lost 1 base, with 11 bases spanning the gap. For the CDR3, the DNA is TGTGCCAGCACTTCCGGTACTTCTGGAAACACCATATATTTT. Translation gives CASTSGTSGNTIYF. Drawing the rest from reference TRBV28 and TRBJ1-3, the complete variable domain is DVKVTQSSRYLVKRTGEKVFLECVQDMDHENMFWYRQDPGLGLRLIYFSYDVKMKEKGDIPEGYSVSREKKERFSLILESASTNQTSMYLCASTSGTSGNTIYFGEGSWLTVV.

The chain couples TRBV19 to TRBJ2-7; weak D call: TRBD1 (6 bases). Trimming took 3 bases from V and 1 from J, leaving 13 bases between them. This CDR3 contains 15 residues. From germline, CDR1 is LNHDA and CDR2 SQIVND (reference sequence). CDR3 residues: CASSIADSGSYEQYF. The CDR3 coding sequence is TGTGCCAGTAGTATTGCGGACAGTGGGTCCTACGAGCAGTACTTC.

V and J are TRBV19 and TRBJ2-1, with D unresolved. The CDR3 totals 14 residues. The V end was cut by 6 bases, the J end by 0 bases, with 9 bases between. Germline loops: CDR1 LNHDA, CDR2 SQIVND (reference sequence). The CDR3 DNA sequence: TGTGCCAGTAGCCCTGTCGGCTCCTACAATGAGCAGTTCTTC. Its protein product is CASSPVGSYNEQFF.

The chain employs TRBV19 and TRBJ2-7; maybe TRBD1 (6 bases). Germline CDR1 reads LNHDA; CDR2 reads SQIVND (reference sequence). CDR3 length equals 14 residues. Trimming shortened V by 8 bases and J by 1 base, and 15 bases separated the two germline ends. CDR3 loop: CASSGTPNSYEQYF. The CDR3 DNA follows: TGTGCCAGTTCCGGGACACCGAATTCCTACGAGCAGTACTTC.